Below, 9 T cell receptor beta chains from the same sample are listed, as sequenced in a study of shared clonotypes between healthy human individuals. The naive CD8 subset, CD45RO-negative cells positively selected for CCR7, excluded terminally differentiated effector memory CD45RA+ cells. The data were produced by immunoSEQ multiplex PCR, yet TCRdb's version contains in-frame clones alone and is incomplete. There are about 2,200,000 clones in the sample; about 93% occur only once, and around 1.7% lies in the top ten. Sequencing used naive CD8+ T cells from PBMCs. Receptors originate from a man younger than 35 in good health. Some clones in this sample may be carry-over from other donors' samples.

The chain employs TRBV7-9 and TRBJ1-1; 9 bases agree with TRBD1. Germline V gene data show CDR1 as SEHNR and CDR2 as FQNEAQ (reference sequence). This CDR3 has 16 residues. V dropped 4 bases and J dropped 5; count of bases not matched to a gene: 11. This CDR3 is CASSSYSDRGGTEAFF. CDR3 DNA sequence: TGTGCCAGCAGCTCCTACTCGGACAGGGGAGGGACTGAAGCTTTCTTT.

CDR3 in DNA: TGTGCCAGCAGCTCTTGGGGGGGGCAGAGCTCCTACAATGAGCAGTTCTTC. Translation: CASSSWGGQSSYNEQFF. V gene TRBV11-2 combines with J gene TRBJ2-1; tentative D call: TRBD2 (7 bases). V was clipped by 4 bases and J by 0 bases, with 16 bases between them. Germline V gives CDR1 SGHAT, CDR2 FQNNGV. The CDR3 spans 17 residues.

The rearrangement uses TRBV27 and TRBJ2-7; a weak D match, TRBD2 (7 bases). The CDR3 length is 16 residues. Germline V gene lookup returns CDR1 MNHEY and CDR2 SMNVEV (reference sequence). The V gene lost 0 bases and the J gene lost 1 base, with 13 bases spanning the gap. CDR3 region: CASSLSRAGASYEQYF. The CDR3 nucleotides are TGTGCCAGCAGTTTATCGAGGGCGGGGGCTTCCTACGAGCAGTACTTC.

The chain employs TRBV9 and TRBJ2-2; 7 bases are shared with TRBD2. The CDR3 totals 14 residues. Per the germline V gene, CDR1 is SGDLS and CDR2 is YYNGEE. V shed 7 bases and J 5 bases; nucleotides not matched to a gene: 8. DNA of the CDR3: TGTGCCAGCCTTGGACGGGGGGAGACCGGGGAGCTGTTTTTT. Translated, it gives CASLGRGETGELFF.

The chain's CDR3 is CASIRDLGANTEAFF. In DNA, the CDR3 is TGTGCCAGCATTCGCGATCTCGGGGCGAACACTGAAGCTTTCTTT. The V call is TRBV25-1, the J call TRBJ1-1, with D perhaps matching TRBD1 (5 bases). This CDR3 comprises 15 residues. Trimming took 7 bases from V and 1 from J, leaving 16 bases between them. Germline CDR1 and CDR2: MGHDK and SYGVNS.

This sequence joins TRBV9 and TRBJ2-1; the D is unclear. The germline gives CDR1 SGDLS, CDR2 YYNGEE. Trimming removed 1 base from V and 4 bases from J, with 12 bases in between. The CDR3 runs to 15 residues. The DNA for the CDR3 is TGTGCCAGCAGCGTATTCCAAGGCGGTTACAATGAGCAGTTCTTC. This gives the protein CASSVFQGGYNEQFF.

Turning to this clone: Other DNA sequences in this specimen translate into the identical CDR3. The chain carries TRBV9 and TRBJ2-5, with 15 bases matching TRBD2. Germline V gene sequence: CDR1 SGDLS, CDR2 YYNGEE. Trimming cost V 3 bases and J 3 bases; bases outside gene matches: 3. This CDR3 is 16 amino acids long. The CDR3 loop reads CASSARTSGREETQYF. The CDR3 coding sequence is TGTGCCAGCAGCGCCCGGACTAGCGGGAGGGAAGAGACCCAGTACTTC.

The chain recombines TRBV4-1 with TRBJ1-2; 8 positions agree with TRBD1. Germline CDR1 MGHRA, CDR2 YSYEKL. The length of the CDR3 is 14 residues. J was trimmed by 6 bases and V by 8 bases; bases with no gene match: 11. CDR3 sequence (DNA): TGCGCCAGCGGGAGACAGGGGAAAGTGGATGGCTACACCTTC. Translating gives CASGRQGKVDGYTF.

CDR3: CASSSPRASGAYEQYF. CDR3 DNA sequence: TGTGCCAGCAGTTCCCCCAGGGCTAGCGGAGCCTACGAGCAGTACTTC. The chain joins TRBV27 to TRBJ2-7, with 7 bases identical to TRBD2. CDR1 is MNHEY and CDR2 is SMNVEV in the germline V gene (reference sequence). The CDR3 covers 16 residues. The J segment lost 2 bases and the V segment lost 4 bases, leaving 11 bases of the junction unmatched.